The 14 T cell receptor beta chains reported below all come from one sample, sequenced in a study of beta chain features in type 1 diabetes. The antigens these receptors bind are not known. The authors reverse transcribed all of the isolated RNA, so sequencing captured expressed TCRB transcripts. Profiled with immunoSEQ multiplex PCR; TCRdb holds only in-frame clones, not every one. The sample lists 600,000 to 700,000 clones, 12% occurring once. Notes on the study in general: A moderate, significant TCRB CDR3 shortening appeared in type 1 diabetes across four CD4+ subsets.

Sequenced: naive CD4+ T cells from blood. All receptors come from a man between 25 and 39 years old with type 1 diabetes.

The rearrangement joins TRBV6-6 to TRBJ2-7, with D unclear. The CDR3 covers 12 residues. V gave up 6 bases and J gave up 2 bases, with 8 bases separating them. Germline V gives CDR1 MNHNY, CDR2 SVGAGI (reference sequence). The CDR3 protein is CASRGMTYEQYF. CDR3 DNA sequence: TGTGCCAGCAGGGGAATGACCTACGAGCAGTACTTC.

This clone was counted between two and nine times. This chain uses TRBV18 with TRBJ1-2; possibly TRBD1 for D (5 bases). Germline values: CDR1 KGHSH, CDR2 LQKENI. V lost 3 bases and J lost 2, with 13 bases in between. This CDR3 spans 15 amino acids. CDR3 sequence: CASSPGSTVNYGYTF. CDR3 DNA sequence: TGTGCCAGCTCACCGGGTTCGACAGTCAACTATGGCTACACCTTC.

The chain links TRBV4-2 to TRBJ1-1; TRBD1 aligns across 7 bases. The germline CDR1 and CDR2 sequences are LGHNA and YNFKEQ. V lost 1 base to trimming and J lost 1 base; unmatched junction nucleotides: 3. The length of the CDR3 is 15 residues. The CDR3 is CASSQADRQNTEAFF. CDR3 in DNA: TGTGCCAGCAGCCAAGCGGACAGGCAGAACACTGAAGCTTTCTTT.

This clone occurred a few times. The same CDR3 can be traced to other DNA sequences in this sample. The V call is TRBV19, the J call TRBJ1-6; D not certain. V dropped 1 base and J dropped 8 bases, with 6 bases sitting between them. This CDR3 has 13 residues. Per the germline V gene, CDR1 is LNHDA and CDR2 is SQIVND (reference sequence). The CDR3 DNA follows: TGTGCCAGTAGTATAGGGGGAGATTCACCCCTCCACTTT. This sequence encodes CASSIGGDSPLHF.

The J gene is TRBJ2-7, the V gene TRBV9, with no clear D. V was shortened by 4 bases and J by 3 bases, with 14 bases between the two germline ends. Germline CDR1 is SGDLS and CDR2 is YYNGEE. CDR3 length equals 14 residues. In nucleotides, the CDR3 is TGTGCCAGCAGCCCCGCTGTATGGGACTACGAGCAGTACTTC. Encoded protein: CASSPAVWDYEQYF.

The gene calls are TRBV14 and TRBJ1-3, with 9 bases aligning to TRBD1. J gave up 3 bases and V 4 bases, and 10 bases lay outside the gene matches. CDR3 length: 17 amino acids. Germline assignment: CDR1 SGHDN and CDR2 FVKESK. The CDR3 spells CASSPPPGQGGGNTIYF. The DNA of the CDR3 is TGTGCCAGCAGCCCACCCCCGGGACAGGGCGGTGGAAACACCATATATTTT.

The CDR3 spells CASSEPNQPQHF. The CDR3 DNA reads TGTGCCAGCAGTGAACCCAATCAGCCCCAGCATTTT. The chain joins TRBV25-1 to TRBJ1-5; D is uncertain. V was pared by 2 bases and J by 3 bases, with 2 bases between. Germline loops: CDR1 MGHDK, CDR2 SYGVNS. The CDR3 is 12 residues long. Combining the CDR3 with reference TRBV25-1 and TRBJ1-5 gives the whole variable domain EADIYQTPRYLVIGTGKKITLECSQTMGHDKMYWYQQDPGMELHLIHYSYGVNSTEKGDLSSESTVSRIRTEHFPLTLESARPSHTSQYLCASSEPNQPQHFGDGTRLSIL.

A remark on this clone: In the same sample, other DNA sequences code for this CDR3. This rearrangement joins TRBV18 to TRBJ1-1; 7 nucleotides agree with TRBD1. J gave up 0 bases and V 3 bases, and 1 base lay outside the gene matches. This CDR3 comprises 14 residues. Germline V gene sequence: CDR1 KGHSH, CDR2 LQKENI. Here the CDR3 reads CASSPDRVNTEAFF. DNA for the CDR3: TGTGCCAGCTCACCCGACAGGGTGAACACTGAAGCTTTCTTT.

This clone was seen at least ten times. Different DNA sequences within this sample yield the same CDR3. V gene TRBV28 combines with J gene TRBJ2-7; unclear D gene. The CDR3 is 12 residues long. Trimming pared 1 base from V and 3 bases from J, leaving 4 bases between. Germline V gene lookup returns CDR1 MDHEN and CDR2 SYDVKM. CDR3 loop: CASSLSDYEQYF. DNA for the CDR3: TGTGCCAGCAGTTTATCCGACTACGAGCAGTACTTC.

The V gene is TRBV5-1, the J gene TRBJ2-5; 8 nucleotides align to TRBD1. With V trimmed by 4 bases and J by 5 bases, 4 bases remained unmatched. Germline lookup yields CDR1 SGHRS and CDR2 YFSETQ. The CDR3 extends over 13 amino acids. The chain's CDR3 is CASSLDRGETQYF. The CDR3 region has the DNA TGCGCCAGCAGCCTCGACAGGGGTGAGACCCAGTACTTC.

The chain combines TRBV5-4 with TRBJ2-2; D ambiguous. The CDR3 runs to 15 residues. Trimming left V 0 bases short and J 3 bases short, with 9 bases between. CDR1 is SGHNT, CDR2 YYREEE, per germline (reference sequence). CDR3 loop: CASSLAGIYTGELFF. DNA for the CDR3: TGTGCCAGCAGCTTGGCCGGCATATACACCGGGGAGCTGTTTTTT.

This clone has just a few counts. V gene TRBV9 combines with J gene TRBJ1-6; TRBD1 aligns across 9 bases. V lost 2 bases, J lost 14 bases, and 20 bases stayed unmatched. Germline V CDR1 and CDR2: SGDLS, YYNGEE. CDR3 size: 18 residues. CDR3 in amino acids: CASSVGQGTGLTVNSLHF. CDR3 sequence (DNA): TGTGCCAGCAGCGTCGGACAGGGGACTGGTTTGACTGTGAATTCCCTCCACTTT.

The rearrangement joins TRBV14 to TRBJ2-5; D may be TRBD2 (6 bases). The V end lost 3 bases, the J end lost 2 bases, and 13 bases lay between the germline ends. CDR3 size: 15 residues. The germline V gene has CDR1 SGHDN and CDR2 FVKESK. CDR3 loop: CASSHTGGAQETQYF. The CDR3 region has the DNA TGTGCCAGCAGCCATACTGGCGGGGCACAAGAGACCCAGTACTTC.

This clone was observed a handful of times. The chain carries TRBV6-5 and TRBJ1-1; no clear D. V was pared by 6 bases and J by 10 bases, with 18 bases between. The CDR3 sequence is 13 residues long. The germline V gene encodes CDR1 MNHEY and CDR2 SVGAGI. The chain's CDR3 is CASRETDVQRAFF. The DNA for the CDR3 is TGTGCCAGCAGAGAAACGGACGTCCAGCGAGCTTTCTTT.